These T cell receptor beta chains were read from a single sample in a study of early T cells in non-severe SARS-CoV-2 infection. TCRdb re-called the 5' RACE reads with MiXCR, one entry per CDR3 protein. Of about 70,000 distinct CDR3 sequences listed, 4.5% to 6% are singletons. The sequences come from whole blood, collected at baseline. Receptors were obtained from an adult who was a healthcare worker with PCR-confirmed SARS-CoV-2 infection or an uninfected control (not recorded which). The CDR3 runs from the conserved cysteine through the conserved F or W. A D gene is named only where the DNA matches it firmly. Some rows mark clone size as missing; the rest say once, few, many or name a class of expanded clone.

D gene | J gene | V gene | clone size | CDR3 protein | CDR3 DNA
. | TRBJ2-2 | TRBV5-6 | many | CASSTGPTGELFF | TGTGCCAGCAGCACGGGGCCCACCGGGGAGCTGTTTTTT
TRBD1 | TRBJ2-2 | TRBV11-2 | many | CASSIPGQGQTGELFF | TGTGCCAGCAGCATACCGGGACAGGGACAGACCGGGGAGCTGTTTTTT
. | TRBJ2-5 | TRBV5-1 | many | CASSRTRGETQYF | TGCGCCAGCAGCCGTACTAGGGGCGAGACCCAGTACTTC
TRBD1 | TRBJ2-1 | TRBV3-1 | . | CASSPTGTGGYNEQFF | TGTGCCAGCAGCCCAACCGGGACAGGGGGCTACAATGAGCAGTTCTTC
. | TRBJ1-3 | TRBV12-3/TRBV12-4 | few | CASSPLPDATENTIYF | TGTGCCAGCAGTCCCCTACCGGATGCGACCGAAAACACCATATATTTT
TRBD1 | TRBJ2-7 | TRBV6-5 | few | CASRTGQGEQYF | TGTGCCAGCAGGACAGGGCAGGGCGAGCAGTACTTC
TRBD2 | TRBJ2-1 | TRBV5-5 | few | CASSPGLAGFRDEQFF | TGTGCCAGCAGCCCAGGACTAGCGGGCTTTCGGGATGAGCAGTTCTTC
TRBD2 | TRBJ2-1 | TRBV7-6 | many | CASSALAGSYNEQFF | TGTGCCAGCAGCGCCCTAGCGGGGTCCTACAATGAGCAGTTCTTC
TRBD2 | TRBJ2-7 | TRBV7-9 | many | CASKKSGVAYEQYF | TGTGCCAGCAAGAAAAGCGGGGTCGCCTACGAGCAGTACTTC
. | TRBJ2-1 | TRBV27 | many | CASSPSGSYNEQFF | TGTGCCAGCAGTCCGTCCGGGTCATACAATGAGCAGTTCTTC
. | TRBJ2-3 | TRBV27 | many | CASRLAGAYTDTQYF | TGTGCCAGCAGACTCGCAGGAGCCTACACAGATACGCAGTATTTT
TRBD1 | TRBJ2-1 | TRBV24-1 | few | CATSDQGQGVWNEQFF | TGTGCCACCAGTGACCAGGGACAGGGGGTGTGGAATGAGCAGTTCTTC
. | TRBJ2-1 | TRBV4-1 | . | CASSQGRESGPYNEQFF | TGCGCCAGCAGCCAAGGAAGGGAGAGCGGACCGTACAATGAGCAGTTCTTC
. | TRBJ2-1 | TRBV27 | many | CASSLWSSGNEQFF | TGTGCCAGCAGTTTATGGTCGAGCGGCAATGAGCAGTTCTTC
. | TRBJ2-3 | TRBV7-9 | . | CASSLPSFGLYTDTQYF | TGTGCCAGCAGCTTGCCTTCCTTTGGGCTCTACACAGATACGCAGTATTTT
. | TRBJ1-1 | TRBV19 | few | CASSFSNTEAFF | TGTGCCAGTAGTTTTTCGAACACTGAAGCTTTCTTT
TRBD2 | TRBJ2-1 | TRBV7-9 | many | CASSSGLAGVSEQFF | TGTGCCAGCAGCTCCGGACTAGCGGGAGTCAGTGAGCAGTTCTTC
TRBD1 | TRBJ2-3 | TRBV9 | many | CASVQGDHTDTQYF | TGTGCCAGTGTCCAGGGGGATCACACAGATACGCAGTATTTT
. | TRBJ1-1 | TRBV7-3 | few | CASSLKSGNTEAFF | TGTGCCAGCAGCTTAAAGTCTGGGAATACTGAAGCTTTCTTT
. | TRBJ1-6 | TRBV2 | . | CASRLLGLGSYNSPLHF | TGTGCCAGCAGATTGTTGGGTCTCGGCTCCTATAATTCACCCCTCCACTTT
. | TRBJ2-2 | TRBV12-3/TRBV12-4 | few | CASSLGRRVTGELFF | TGTGCCAGCAGTTTAGGACGGAGGGTCACCGGGGAGCTGTTTTTT
TRBD1 | TRBJ1-2 | TRBV27 | . | CASSWDREDYGYTF | TGTGCCAGCAGTTGGGACAGAGAAGACTATGGCTACACCTTC
TRBD2 | TRBJ2-1 | TRBV4-1 | few | CASSQELAGGPIGNEQFF | TGCGCCAGCAGCCAAGAGCTAGCGGGAGGGCCAATAGGTAATGAGCAGTTCTTC
TRBD1 | TRBJ2-1 | TRBV24-1 | . | CATSDRTGQIAGMDEQFF | TGTGCCACCAGTGATCGGACAGGCCAAATTGCGGGTATGGATGAGCAGTTCTTC
. | TRBJ2-7 | TRBV3-1 | . | CASSQAQLGWGEQYF | TGTGCCAGCAGCCAAGCTCAGCTGGGCTGGGGCGAGCAGTACTTC
. | TRBJ2-3 | TRBV23-1 | . | CASSQSKGCTDTQYF | TGCGCCAGCAGTCAATCGAAGGGGTGCACAGATACGCAGTATTTT
. | TRBJ1-1 | TRBV10-1 | few | CASSDGGRGYTEAFF | TGCGCCAGCAGTGACGGGGGCCGGGGGTACACTGAAGCTTTCTTT